Listed below are T cell receptor beta chains from one sample, sequenced in a study of cytomegalovirus exposure and HLA in healthy donors. Clones were sequenced by immunoSEQ multiplex PCR, and TCRdb holds only the in-frame ones, with some missing. The sample has roughly 150,000 clones, about 70% seen once. The sample taken for sequencing was PBMCs. The receptors stem from a male donor in good health and CMV-seronegative. Each CDR3 is given with its conserved first and last residue. D genes are given only for firm matches. Clone size is stated in some rows and not others, as once, few, many or a class when expanded.

TGTGCCAGCTCACCAAAAGTTGCAGCGACCTCTGGAAACACCATATATTTT,CASSPKVAATSGNTIYF,TRBV18,NA,TRBJ1-3,NA
TGTGCCAGGGGGGCCGAAGTGGTGGATGAGCAGTTCTTC,CARGAEVVDEQFF,TRBV28,NA,TRBJ2-1,NA
TGTGCCAGCAGTTACTCGACGGGGGGCGATTACGAGCAGTACTTC,CASSYSTGGDYEQYF,TRBV6-6,NA,TRBJ2-7,NA
TGTGCCAGCTCACCAGTTCGGACAGTGGGGGAAAAACTGTTTTTT,CASSPVRTVGEKLFF,TRBV18,NA,TRBJ1-4,NA
TGTGCCAGCCGACGGGGTAGCGGCAATGAGCAGTTCTTC,CASRRGSGNEQFF,TRBV7-3,NA,TRBJ2-1,NA
TGTGCCAGCAGCCCTCAGGGTTTAGCTAATGAAAAACTGTTTTTT,CASSPQGLANEKLFF,TRBV7-9,NA,TRBJ1-4,NA
TGTGCCAGTAGGAGCGGGGGGGGGCGCGAGCAGTACTTC,CASRSGGGREQYF,TRBV7-2,TRBD2,TRBJ2-7,NA
TGTGCCAGTAGTATCAACAGGGCCTCAGGGGAGACCCAGTACTTC,CASSINRASGETQYF,TRBV19,NA,TRBJ2-5,NA
TGTGCCAGTAGTACGGGGAGTGGGGGCTACACCTTC,CASSTGSGGYTF,TRBV19,NA,TRBJ1-2,medium-sized
TGTGCCAGCAGCGACAGCCCGGGGGAGGAGGTCGCGGCTAACTATGGCTACACCTTC,CASSDSPGEEVAANYGYTF,TRBV9,NA,TRBJ1-2,NA
TGCGCCAGCAGCTTGGCCGCCCTTGGGGGCGATGGCTACACCTTC,CASSLAALGGDGYTF,TRBV5-1,NA,TRBJ1-2,NA
TGTGCCGGCACCCCTTCCCCGCGGTACAATGAGCAGTTCTTC,CAGTPSPRYNEQFF,TRBV6-5,NA,TRBJ2-1,NA
TGCGCCAGCAGCTTGGGCCGGGGAAGCACAGATACGCAGTATTTT,CASSLGRGSTDTQYF,TRBV5-1,NA,TRBJ2-3,once
TGTGCCAGCAGCTTAAAGGGGGGAGGGAATTCTTATAATTCACCCCTCCACTTT,CASSLKGGGNSYNSPLHF,TRBV7-2,NA,TRBJ1-6,NA
TGTGCCAGCAGTTCAGTTCAGGGGGCGGGAGATACGCAGTATTTT,CASSSVQGAGDTQYF,TRBV6-6,TRBD1,TRBJ2-3,once